This is a list of T cell receptor beta chains from one sample in a study of CXCR3-negative and CXCR3-positive naive CD8 T cells. TCRdb re-called the 5' RACE reads and gives one entry per CDR3 protein, without DNA. Across approximately 90,000 distinct CDR3 sequences, the top ten clones capture almost 0.55% of the sample. Material: naive CXCR3+ CD8+ T cells from blood. Receptors were obtained from a human donor in good health. Some clones in this sample may be carry-over from other donors' samples. Both conserved end residues are part of each CDR3.

v_call: TRBV19; j_call: TRBJ2-7; cdr3_aa: CASSMSGDGDEQYF
v_call: TRBV28; j_call: TRBJ2-1; cdr3_aa: CASSFLQGALYNEQFF
v_call: TRBV28; j_call: TRBJ2-7; cdr3_aa: CASSLTYEQYF
v_call: TRBV29-1; j_call: TRBJ2-1; cdr3_aa: CSVEEGVRARGNEQFF
v_call: TRBV29-1; j_call: TRBJ2-1; cdr3_aa: CSVGRRGLVGNEQFF
v_call: TRBV20-1; j_call: TRBJ2-3; cdr3_aa: CSASGIAGRSGDTQYF
v_call: TRBV4-1; j_call: TRBJ1-1; cdr3_aa: CASSHEPGQAVSHAFF
v_call: TRBV12-3/TRBV12-4; j_call: TRBJ2-1; cdr3_aa: CASSLISGRANEQFF
v_call: TRBV20-1; j_call: TRBJ1-2; cdr3_aa: CSARDHSQGNYGYTF
v_call: TRBV28; j_call: TRBJ1-1; cdr3_aa: CASSSPFPEAFF
v_call: TRBV5-4; j_call: TRBJ2-2; cdr3_aa: CASSPLAGSGEGELFF
v_call: TRBV2; j_call: TRBJ2-7; cdr3_aa: CASSELGQRSYEQYF
v_call: TRBV6-6; j_call: TRBJ1-3; cdr3_aa: CASRMGNTIYF
v_call: TRBV5-4; j_call: TRBJ2-1; cdr3_aa: CASSPLLAGGPREQFF
v_call: TRBV7-9; j_call: TRBJ2-7; cdr3_aa: CASSLTGSGEQYF
v_call: TRBV4-1; j_call: TRBJ2-5; cdr3_aa: CASSPGTLQETQYF
v_call: TRBV12-3/TRBV12-4; j_call: TRBJ1-1; cdr3_aa: CASTPTRGDMNTEAFF
v_call: TRBV20-1; j_call: TRBJ1-1; cdr3_aa: CSASKQGESTEAFF
v_call: TRBV6-1; j_call: TRBJ2-5; cdr3_aa: CASSEDPQRYTRGETQYF
v_call: TRBV9; j_call: TRBJ2-1; cdr3_aa: CASSGSGRSYNEQFF
v_call: TRBV18; j_call: TRBJ2-2; cdr3_aa: CASYQGGGYTGELFF
v_call: TRBV29-1; j_call: TRBJ2-7; cdr3_aa: CSVEGSGHEQYF
v_call: TRBV4-3; j_call: TRBJ2-7; cdr3_aa: CASSQDTLGVKVQYF